What follows are 11 T cell receptor beta chains derived from one specimen sequenced in a study of blood T cells in healthy people across ages. For the second PCR, which ran for roughly 6 to 11 cycles, a sample-barcoded 5' primer and a J-beta primer mix were used. In TCRdb, the 5' RACE reads were re-called with MiXCR into one record per CDR3 protein. The data contain around 800,000 distinct CDR3 sequences, more than 35% of them seen just once; the ten biggest clones take up 15% to 20%. The sample comprised blood. The receptors derive from a man aged 80 or over in good health.

The genes are TRBV20-1 and TRBJ2-7; D is undetermined. This CDR3 has 16 amino acids. Germline V gene data show CDR1 as DFQATT and CDR2 as SNEGSKA (reference sequence). V was clipped by 0 bases and J by 0 bases, with 15 bases between them. CDR3 bases: TGCAGTGCTAGAGATTCCGACCTCTTCAGCTCCTACGAGCAGTACTTC. This gives the protein CSARDSDLFSSYEQYF.

This clonotype was counted many times. This rearrangement joins TRBV7-2 to TRBJ2-3; weak D call: TRBD2 (6 bases). Germline V gives CDR1 SGHTA, CDR2 FQGNSA. The CDR3 runs to 16 residues. V lost 5 bases and J lost 2, with 17 bases in between. The chain's CDR3 is CASSPFPPGLTDTQYF. CDR3 sequence (DNA): TGTGCCAGCAGCCCCTTCCCTCCGGGACTCACAGATACGCAGTATTTT.

The chain has TRBV11-1 and TRBJ2-1, with a possible D match to TRBD1 (6 bases). The CDR3 loop spans 14 amino acids. Germline V gives CDR1 SGHAT, CDR2 FQDESV (reference sequence). The ends were cut back, 4 bases at V and 4 bases at J, with 11 bases in the middle. DNA of the CDR3: TGTGCCAGCAGCTCCGGACAGCGGTACAATGAGCAGTTCTTC. Translated: CASSSGQRYNEQFF.

This sequence joins TRBV14 and TRBJ1-2; 10 nucleotides align to TRBD1. Trimming at V came to 4 bases and at J to 6 bases, leaving 11 bases not matched to a gene. Per the germline V gene, CDR1 is SGHDN and CDR2 is FVKESK. This CDR3 is built from 16 residues. DNA of the CDR3: TGTGCCAGCAGCCGGTTGGGACAGGGGTCGGAGGATGGCTACACCTTC. This codes for CASSRLGQGSEDGYTF.

The V gene is TRBV5-5, the J gene TRBJ2-5, with D perhaps matching TRBD2 (5 bases). Per the germline V gene, CDR1 is SGHKS and CDR2 is YYEKEE (reference sequence). The CDR3 runs to 15 residues. V was shortened by 0 bases and J by 2 bases, with 11 bases between the two germline ends. CDR3 loop: CASSLEADLQETQYF. The CDR3 region has the DNA TGTGCCAGCAGCTTGGAAGCGGACTTACAAGAGACCCAGTACTTC.

This clonotype was seen a few times. The chain employs TRBV20-1 and TRBJ2-5; 7 bases are shared with TRBD2. The CDR3 loop spans 13 amino acids. Per the germline V gene, CDR1 is DFQATT and CDR2 is SNEGSKA (reference sequence). V gave up 6 bases and J gave up 3 bases; unmatched junction bases: 7. In DNA, the CDR3 is TGCAGTGCCCCGAGGGCGGGGGAAGAGACCCAGTACTTC. It codes for CSAPRAGEETQYF.

The V and J genes are TRBV28 and TRBJ2-5; D not certain. Germline lookup yields CDR1 MDHEN and CDR2 SYDVKM. Trimming stripped 9 bases from V and 1 base from J, with 15 bases between. The CDR3 loop spans 14 amino acids. CDR3 DNA: TGTGCCAGTGACGGACCGCAACCCCAAGAGACCCAGTACTTC. Protein: CASDGPQPQETQYF.

This chain connects TRBV4-1 to TRBJ1-1; TRBD1 matches 8 bases. This CDR3 has 17 amino acids. Germline V gene data show CDR1 as MGHRA and CDR2 as YSYEKL. V shed 0 bases and J 3 bases; nucleotides not matched to a gene: 9. CDR3: CASSQDPGQVVHTEAFF. The CDR3 region has the DNA TGCGCCAGCAGCCAAGACCCGGGACAGGTGGTCCACACTGAAGCTTTCTTT.

V and J are TRBV20-1 and TRBJ2-1; 7 positions match TRBD2. CDR1 is DFQATT, CDR2 SNEGSKA, per germline (reference sequence). The J segment lost 8 bases and the V segment lost 3 bases, leaving 13 bases of the junction unmatched. The CDR3 spans 15 residues. CDR3 bases: TGCAGTGCTAGTGATTCCGGGACTAAATTACATGAGCAGTTCTTC. Its protein is CSASDSGTKLHEQFF.

The sample holds a few counts of this clonotype. The rearrangement joins TRBV27 to TRBJ2-7; 7 bases map to TRBD1. The ends lost 7 bases at V and 3 bases at J; junction bases unmatched: 9. The CDR3 contains 14 residues. Germline lookup yields CDR1 MNHEY and CDR2 SMNVEV (reference sequence). CDR3 bases: TGTGCCAGCAAGCCCCTGACAGGGATCTACGAGCAGTACTTC. This gives the protein CASKPLTGIYEQYF.

This clonotype appeared a few times. V and J are TRBV29-1 and TRBJ1-1, with D perhaps matching TRBD1 (5 bases). Trimming pared 7 bases from V and 6 bases from J, leaving 15 bases between. CDR3 size: 12 residues. CDR1 is SQVTM and CDR2 is ANQGSEA in the germline V gene. CDR3 region: CSAQTRGPEAFF. DNA of the CDR3: TGCAGCGCTCAAACGCGGGGACCTGAAGCTTTCTTT.